This TCR beta chain originates from a study of OX40 agonist ivuxolimab in advanced cancers. The data were produced by immunoSEQ multiplex PCR, yet TCRdb's version contains in-frame clones alone and is incomplete. Of roughly 75,000 clones listed, 85% to 90% were seen once; the top ten hold 6.5%. This receptor was obtained from an adult with an advanced solid tumor such as melanoma, head and neck, liver or kidney cancer. The sequenced sample was CD4+ or CD8+ T cells sorted from blood, obtained in a trial of the OX40 agonist ivuxolimab.

CDR3 sequence: CASSSPREGGVYEQFF. The CDR3 nucleotides are TGTGCCAGCAGCTCACCTCGCGAAGGGGGCGTATATGAGCAGTTCTTC. The chain links TRBV7-6 to TRBJ2-1, with TRBD1 matching 7 bases. With 4 bases clipped from V and 8 bases from J, the junction kept 14 bases outside the gene matches. This CDR3 has 16 amino acids. Germline values: CDR1 SGHVS, CDR2 FNYEAQ.